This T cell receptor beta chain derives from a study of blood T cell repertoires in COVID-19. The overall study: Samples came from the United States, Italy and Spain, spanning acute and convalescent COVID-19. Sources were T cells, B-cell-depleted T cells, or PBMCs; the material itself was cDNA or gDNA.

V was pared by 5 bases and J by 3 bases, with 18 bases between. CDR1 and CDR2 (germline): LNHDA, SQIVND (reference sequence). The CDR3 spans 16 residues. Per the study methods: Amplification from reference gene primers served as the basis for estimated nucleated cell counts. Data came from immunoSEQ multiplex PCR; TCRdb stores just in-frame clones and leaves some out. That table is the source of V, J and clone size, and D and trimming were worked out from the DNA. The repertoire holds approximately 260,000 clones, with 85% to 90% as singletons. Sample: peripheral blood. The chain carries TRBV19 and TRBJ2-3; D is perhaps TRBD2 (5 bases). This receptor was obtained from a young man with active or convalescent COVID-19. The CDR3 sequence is CASSPLQRTATDTQYF. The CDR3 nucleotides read TGTGCCAGTAGTCCCCTCCAGCGGACGGCGACAGATACGCAGTATTTT.